This T cell receptor (beta chain) was sequenced in a study of blood T cell repertoires in COVID-19. The table came from immunoSEQ multiplex PCR; TCRdb's copy has only in-frame clones and leaves some out. The data contain about 210,000 clones, approximately 84% of them singletons. The CDR3 is 18 amino acids. This rearrangement joins TRBV1 to TRBJ2-5; TRBD2, the D gene given by the table, was not confirmed from the DNA. TRBV1 is a documented pseudogene. The sample was peripheral blood. This sequence was found in a woman between 50 and 59 years old with active or convalescent COVID-19. The CDR3 is CTSSQSSGGRESQETQYF. As DNA, the CDR3 is TGCACCAGCAGCCAGTCTAGCGGGGGGAGAGAGTCGCAAGAGACCCAGTACTTC.